This T cell receptor beta chain comes out of a study of T cells after posttransplantation cyclophosphamide (dated by TCRdb to 2016 to 2017). Context from the whole study: T cell repertoire reconstitution was tracked by TRB sequencing after myeloablative bone marrow transplantation in which posttransplantation cyclophosphamide was used as GVHD prophylaxis. Antigen receptor sequencing was done on samples from over 30 PTCy-treated patients and from about 17 related bone marrow donors of those patients. TRB sequencing was performed on blood from all 34 PTCy patients with 1-year posttransplant specimens. Up to roughly 3 additional blood samples from 2 to 5.2 years after transplant were also TRB-sequenced in 3 patients, as was pretransplant blood from several patients. Because TRA and TRB clonality correlated tightly in 9 samples, the subsequent TCR analyses were limited to TRB only. Public TRB sequences were queried against a database of over 3,600 sequences associated with responses to pathogens, tumor antigens, self-antigens and alloantigens.

Overall results and qualifications from the work: The TRB repertoires of T cells infiltrating skin or the GI tract showed only limited overlap with the TRB repertoires found in blood. Across over 40 patients, TRB clonality was highly associated with recipient CMV seropositivity and CMV reactivation, and diversity in PTCy patients was similar to diversity in CNI/methotrexate controls. Donor-recipient similarity was low at 1-2 months but rose over the first year, and later blood repertoires were often dominated by donor CD8+ memory clones.

PTCy-treated patients were drawn from a prospective multi-institutional clinical trial. Peripheral blood and bone marrow mononuclear cells were isolated by Ficoll-Hypaque density centrifugation and cryopreserved. On this clone itself: Its antigen is not yet known. No much larger clonotype is one base removed from it; base qualities were not supplied.

Sequences SGDLS (CDR1) and YYNGEE (CDR2) are obtained from the germline V gene. The CDR3, from cysteine to phenylalanine, totals 15 residues. CDR3 DNA is the only sequence kept; it has 45 bases, read in frame from the first base. A distance of 11 bases separates the germline ends of V and J, which lose 2 bases and 2 bases respectively. TRB sequencing used genomic DNA with the immunoSEQ assay at survey resolution or the hsTCRB kit. Per the original workflow: Initial read processing used immunoSEQ software, and repertoire analyses used the LymphoSeq R package. Clonality was calculated as 1 minus normalized Shannon entropy, and the Gini coefficient was also calculated for each TRB dataset. To infer phenotypes in unsorted samples, TRB sequences from sorted subsets of the recipient or donor were mapped onto unsorted samples from the same recipient. Entries here come from immuneACCESS through TCRdb and include only in-frame sequences with V and J called. Some clones fail to appear in such tables; in the studies checked, an unresolved V gene covers under half of the shortfall, and the cause of the remainder is unknown. That table is the source of V, J and clone size, and D and trimming were worked out from the DNA. The table for this sample lists some 53,000 clones; around 84% of them were counted only once. The ten largest clones capture around 2.8% of the sample.

The chain is assembled from TRBV9 and TRBJ1-3, with no reliable assignment of the D segment. Material for sequencing was PBMCs. The sequence was obtained from a man aged 25-45 years with a blood cancer, CMV-positive, and with a related stem cell donor. CDR3 loop: CASSVTTVAGNTIYF. The nucleotide sequence reads TGTGCCAGCAGCGTGACTACTGTCGCTGGAAACACCATATATTTT.